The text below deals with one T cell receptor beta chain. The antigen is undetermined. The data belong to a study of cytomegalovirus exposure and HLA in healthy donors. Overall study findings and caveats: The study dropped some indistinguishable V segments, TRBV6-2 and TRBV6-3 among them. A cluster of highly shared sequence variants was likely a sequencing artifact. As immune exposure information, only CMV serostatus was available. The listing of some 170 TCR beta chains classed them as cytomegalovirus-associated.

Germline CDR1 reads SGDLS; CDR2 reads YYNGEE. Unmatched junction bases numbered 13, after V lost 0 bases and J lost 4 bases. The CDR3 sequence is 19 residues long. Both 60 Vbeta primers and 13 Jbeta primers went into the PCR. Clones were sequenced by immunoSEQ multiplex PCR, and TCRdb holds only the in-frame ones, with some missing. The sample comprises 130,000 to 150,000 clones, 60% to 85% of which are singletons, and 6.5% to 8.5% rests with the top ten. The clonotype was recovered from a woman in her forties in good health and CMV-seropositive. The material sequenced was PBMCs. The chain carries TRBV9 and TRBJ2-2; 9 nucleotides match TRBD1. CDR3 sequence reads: CASSVGLGGGTGPTGELFF. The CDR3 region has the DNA TGTGCCAGCAGCGTAGGATTGGGGGGAGGGACAGGGCCCACCGGGGAGCTGTTTTTT.